This entry describes one T cell receptor beta chain. The sample belongs to a study of blood T cell repertoires in COVID-19. Trimming removed 7 bases from V and 0 bases from J; junction bases left unmatched: 6. The CDR3 is 15 amino acids. Germline loops: CDR1 MRHNA, CDR2 SNTAGT. The method was immunoSEQ multiplex PCR; TCRdb's version includes in-frame clones alone and lacks a portion of them. The sample comprises about 110,000 clones, roughly 70% of which are singletons, and less than 2% rests with the top ten. The V gene is TRBV6-4, the J gene TRBJ2-3, with TRBD2 identical over 8 bases. This sequence was found in a woman in her forties with acute or convalescent COVID-19. Sequences were obtained from peripheral blood. In DNA form, the CDR3 reads TGTGCCAGCACCGTTAGCGGGACAAGCACAGATACGCAGTATTTT. Residues: CASTVSGTSTDTQYF.